These T cell receptor beta chains were read from a single sample in a study of cytomegalovirus exposure and HLA in healthy donors. Assay used: immunoSEQ multiplex PCR; TCRdb lists only in-frame clones, some missing. The sample holds some 150,000 clones, nearly 80% seen once. Sequenced material: PBMCs. The receptor set was obtained from a man aged 35-49 years in good health and CMV-seropositive. Each CDR3 is given with its conserved first and last residue. D genes are given only for firm matches. Clone size is stated in some rows and not others, as once, few, many or a class when expanded.

TGTGCCAGCTCGCAAAACAGGGGGCGAGAAGAAAAACTGTTTTTT,CASSQNRGREEKLFF,TRBV18,TRBJ1-4,-,TRBD1
TGTGCCAGCAGGACACAGGGGTTCCGTAACTATGGCTACACCTTC,CASRTQGFRNYGYTF,TRBV28,TRBJ1-2,-,TRBD1
TGTGCCAGCAGCGTAGACTCGGGGAGCTACGAGCAGTACTTC,CASSVDSGSYEQYF,TRBV9,TRBJ2-7,-,-
TGTGCCAGTAGCCACCGGGAGGTCTTTTCTGGGGCCAACGTCCTGACTTTC,CASSHREVFSGANVLTF,TRBV19,TRBJ2-6,-,TRBD2
TGCAGCGCAGACCACAGGGACGGCGGCACAGATACGCAGTATTTT,CSADHRDGGTDTQYF,TRBV29-1,TRBJ2-3,once,-
TGCGCCAGCAGCTTGGAGGAGGGGAGCTACAATGAGCAGTTCTTC,CASSLEEGSYNEQFF,TRBV5-1,TRBJ2-1,few,-
TGTGCCAGCTCAGCGGGACTAGCGGGAGGGACGATTTTATACGAGCAGTACTTC,CASSAGLAGGTILYEQYF,TRBV18,TRBJ2-7,-,TRBD2
TGTGCCAGCAGCTCCCCCGGGAATGAGCAGTTCTTC,CASSSPGNEQFF,TRBV7-3,TRBJ2-1,-,-
TGCGCCAGCAGCCAGGAAACAGGGGGCAATCAGCCCCAGCATTTT,CASSQETGGNQPQHF,TRBV4-1,TRBJ1-5,-,TRBD1
TGTGCCAGCAGTACCCGACCCCGCGGGGCCGGGAATCAGCCCCAGCATTTT,CASSTRPRGAGNQPQHF,TRBV27,TRBJ1-5,once,-
TGTGCCAGCAGCCTGGGGGGACTAGCAGCGTCGGAGCAGTACTTC,CASSLGGLAASEQYF,TRBV28,TRBJ2-7,-,TRBD2
TGTGCCAGCAGCACTGGAGGGCCCATCAATGAGCAGTTCTTC,CASSTGGPINEQFF,TRBV7-2,TRBJ2-1,-,-
TGTGCCAGCAGAACCGGGACAGGGGGCGGAAACAGTCAGTACTTC,CASRTGTGGGNSQYF,TRBV28,TRBJ2-4,-,TRBD1
TGTGCCAGCAGTGCTGAACTAGCGGGAGGCCACGAGCAGTACTTC,CASSAELAGGHEQYF,TRBV6-1,TRBJ2-7,-,TRBD2
TGTGCCAGCAGTATGAGGAGCGGGGTCCTCACAGATACGCAGTATTTT,CASSMRSGVLTDTQYF,TRBV2,TRBJ2-3,-,TRBD2
TGTGCCAACAGACTAGCGGGAGGGTACAATGAGCAGTTCTTC,CANRLAGGYNEQFF,TRBV6-1,TRBJ2-1,-,TRBD2
TGTGCCAGTAGTATGATCGGGGGGCAGGATGAAAAACTGTTTTTT,CASSMIGGQDEKLFF,TRBV19,TRBJ1-4,few,-
TGCGCCAGCAGCCCGGGGGGCGAAAACATTCAGTACTTC,CASSPGGENIQYF,TRBV5-1,TRBJ2-4,-,-
TGTGCCAGCTCACGAGGGTCCCCCTACGAGCAGTACTTC,CASSRGSPYEQYF,TRBV18,TRBJ2-7,-,-
TGTGCCAGCAGCCAAGAATGGCGGAGTTCCTACAATGAGCAGTTCTTC,CASSQEWRSSYNEQFF,TRBV4-2,TRBJ2-1,once,-
TGTGCCAGCGGTCGGGGTTTGAGCAATCAGCCCCAGCATTTT,CASGRGLSNQPQHF,TRBV6-1,TRBJ1-5,-,-
TGTGCCAGCAGCTCTCTCGGGACAGGGGCCTACGAGCAGTACTTC,CASSSLGTGAYEQYF,TRBV2,TRBJ2-7,-,TRBD1